The 26 T cell receptor beta chains presented below share a single source sample, sequenced in a study of control samples from healthy donors and cancer patients. Produced via immunoSEQ multiplex PCR; TCRdb's table is partial and in-frame only. Here the sample spans about 150,000 clones, over 85% being singletons. Input material: blood. The receptors were gathered from a man between 50 and 59 years old in good health.

This chain joins TRBV10-3 and TRBJ1-4, with 12 bases matching TRBD1. Germline V gene sequence: CDR1 ENHRY, CDR2 SYGVKD. The trim removed 2 bases at V and 4 bases at J, leaving 5 bases unmatched. CDR3 length: 17 amino acids. CDR3 in amino acids: CAISEPGQGAGNEKLFF. In DNA form, the CDR3 reads TGTGCCATCAGTGAGCCGGGACAGGGGGCCGGTAATGAAAAACTGTTTTTT.

This chain links TRBV7-2 with TRBJ2-1; 7 bases line up with TRBD2. Germline trimming cut 1 base from V and 7 bases from J; bases unmatched to any gene: 13. This CDR3 contains 17 residues. Per the germline V gene, CDR1 is SGHTA and CDR2 is FQGNSA. CDR3 nucleotides: TGTGCCAGCAGCTTAGGAGTGCGGGAGAGGTTTGGGAATGAGCAGTTCTTC. It is translated as CASSLGVRERFGNEQFF.

This sequence joins TRBV5-1 and TRBJ2-7; D may be TRBD1 (5 bases). This CDR3 spans 13 amino acids. The V gene lost 0 bases and the J gene lost 7 bases, with 11 bases spanning the gap. Germline V gene data show CDR1 as SGHRS and CDR2 as YFSETQ. The CDR3, as DNA: TGCGCCAGCAGCTTGGCGTCAGGGTGGGAGCAGTACTTC. Its protein is CASSLASGWEQYF.

The genes are TRBV14 and TRBJ2-2, with 9 bases fitting TRBD1. V was pared by 3 bases and J by 1 base, with 3 bases of the junction left unmatched. CDR1 is SGHDN and CDR2 is FVKESK in the germline V gene. The CDR3 contains 16 residues. The CDR3 loop reads CASSHRGQGNTGELFF. DNA for the CDR3: TGTGCCAGCAGCCATCGGGGACAGGGGAACACCGGGGAGCTGTTTTTT.

The CDR3 spells CASSRTGPRSPLHF. For the CDR3, the DNA is TGTGCCAGCAGCAGGACAGGGCCGCGTTCACCCCTCCACTTT. The chain combines TRBV7-9 with TRBJ1-6; 8 nucleotides agree with TRBD1. The CDR3 contains 14 residues. Per the germline V gene, CDR1 is SEHNR and CDR2 is FQNEAQ (reference sequence). With V trimmed by 5 bases and J by 9 bases, 6 bases remained unmatched. Using reference TRBV7-9 and TRBJ1-6 for the parts outside the CDR3, the full variable domain is DTGVSQNPRHKITKRGQNVTFRCDPISEHNRLYWYRQTLGQGPEFLTYFQNEAQLEKSRLLSDRFSAERPKGSFSTLEIQRTEQGDSAMYLCASSRTGPRSPLHFGNGTRLTVT.

V gene TRBV5-1 combines with J gene TRBJ2-4; 9 nucleotides match TRBD1. Unmatched junction bases numbered 7, after V lost 4 bases and J lost 8 bases. CDR1 is SGHRS and CDR2 is YFSETQ in the germline V gene. The CDR3 has 14 residues. DNA of the CDR3: TGCGCCAGCAGCCTCACAGGGGGCGTGGACATTCAGTACTTC. As protein: CASSLTGGVDIQYF.

The chain combines TRBV4-1 with TRBJ1-3; D is ambiguous. The germline V gene encodes CDR1 MGHRA and CDR2 YSYEKL. V was shortened by 4 bases and J by 0 bases, with 13 bases between the two germline ends. The length of the CDR3 is 16 residues. The CDR3 sequence is CASSPRGRSSGNTIYF. The CDR3 nucleotides read TGCGCCAGCAGCCCCCGCGGCCGCAGCTCTGGAAACACCATATATTTT.

The chain joins TRBV7-2 to TRBJ2-1, with TRBD1 identical over 9 bases. The CDR3 runs 15 residues. Germline loops: CDR1 SGHTA, CDR2 FQGNSA. J gave up 4 bases and V 5 bases, and 6 bases lay outside the gene matches. The DNA of the CDR3 is TGTGCCAGCAGCGTGGACAGGGGATGGTACAATGAGCAGTTCTTC. Encoded protein: CASSVDRGWYNEQFF.

V and J are TRBV18 and TRBJ1-6; no reliable D call. The CDR3 sequence is 12 residues long. Trimming stripped 5 bases from V and 7 bases from J, with 6 bases between. The germline V gene encodes CDR1 KGHSH and CDR2 LQKENI. CDR3 region: CASSDTNSPLHF. The CDR3, as DNA: TGTGCCAGCTCAGATACGAATTCACCCCTCCACTTT.

This chain links TRBV15 with TRBJ2-1; either TRBD1 or TRBD2 may supply D (6 bases each). The ends were cut back, 1 base at V and 3 bases at J, with 13 bases in the middle. The CDR3 length is 16 residues. CDR1 is LNHNV and CDR2 is YYDKDF in the germline V gene (reference sequence). Here the CDR3 reads CATSRGGATGYNEQFF. The CDR3, as DNA: TGTGCCACCAGCAGAGGGGGGGCTACAGGCTACAATGAGCAGTTCTTC.

The V gene is TRBV19, the J gene TRBJ1-1, with D tentatively TRBD1 (6 bases). The germline gives CDR1 LNHDA, CDR2 SQIVND (reference sequence). Trimming shortened V by 3 bases and J by 4 bases, and 15 bases separated the two germline ends. The CDR3 totals 15 residues. The CDR3 coding sequence is TGTGCCAGTAGTATTAGTGGGGGGGCGGCCACTGAAGCTTTCTTT. This encodes CASSISGGAATEAFF.

V usage is TRBV7-6 and J usage is TRBJ1-2, with D perhaps TRBD1 (5 bases). The CDR3 consists of 15 residues. Trimming cost V 1 base and J 3 bases, with 12 bases left between them. In germline, CDR1 is SGHVS, CDR2 FNYEAQ. CDR3 DNA sequence: TGTGCCAGCAGCTTAGGCCAGGGTTTATACTATGGCTACACCTTC. Its translation is CASSLGQGLYYGYTF.

V is TRBV7-9 and J is TRBJ2-5; D gene ambiguous. V was cut by 5 bases and J by 4 bases, with 8 bases left in between. The CDR3 extends over 12 amino acids. CDR1 and CDR2 from the germline V gene are SEHNR and FQNEAQ (reference sequence). In nucleotides, the CDR3 is TGTGCCAGCAGCCCCCACGGAGAGACCCAGTACTTC. Protein product: CASSPHGETQYF.

The V gene is TRBV19, the J gene TRBJ2-5; maybe TRBD2 (5 bases). Germline V gives CDR1 LNHDA, CDR2 SQIVND (reference sequence). The CDR3 is made up of 15 amino acids. Deletions cut 3 bases from V and 5 bases from J, with 16 bases between. The CDR3 sequence is CASSISRAFFETQYF. The DNA of the CDR3 is TGTGCCAGTAGTATCTCGAGGGCGTTTTTCGAGACCCAGTACTTC. Full variable domain (outside the CDR3, taken from reference TRBV19 and TRBJ2-5): DGGITQSPKYLFRKEGQNVTLSCEQNLNHDAMYWYRQDPGQGLRLIYYSQIVNDFQKGDIAEGYSVSREKKESFPLTVTSAQKNPTAFYLCASSISRAFFETQYFGPGTRLLVL.

This rearrangement joins TRBV5-4 to TRBJ1-3; TRBD1 agrees at 7 bases. Trimming removed 4 bases from V and 5 bases from J; junction bases left unmatched: 6. The V gene's germline CDR1 is SGHNT and CDR2 YYREEE (reference sequence). There are 14 residues in the CDR3. As DNA, the CDR3 is TGTGCCAGCAGCCAAAGGACAGGACGAAACACCATATATTTT. It encodes CASSQRTGRNTIYF.

The chain joins TRBV29-1 to TRBJ1-1, with 9 positions matching TRBD1. Trimming at V came to 2 bases and at J to 8 bases, leaving 3 bases not matched to a gene. CDR1 SQVTM and CDR2 ANQGSEA come from the germline V gene. There are 12 residues in the CDR3. The CDR3, as DNA: TGCAGCGTTGAAAACAGGGGGCGGGAAGCTTTCTTT. This codes for CSVENRGREAFF.

The chain links TRBV2 to TRBJ1-5; 7 positions agree with TRBD1. The CDR3 consists of 15 residues. Germline CDR1 and CDR2: SNHLY and FYNNEI. With V trimmed by 6 bases and J by 3 bases, 8 bases remained unmatched. The CDR3 is CASSTLQGNNQPQHF. As DNA, the CDR3 is TGTGCCAGCAGCACTCTACAGGGGAACAATCAGCCCCAGCATTTT.

The rearrangement uses TRBV27 and TRBJ2-1; 9 bases map to TRBD1. The germline V gene has CDR1 MNHEY and CDR2 SMNVEV (reference sequence). With 8 bases clipped from V and 7 bases from J, the junction kept 9 bases outside the gene matches. The CDR3 is made up of 14 amino acids. For the CDR3, the DNA is TGTGCCAGCGGACCCGGGACAGGGTATAATGAGCAGTTCTTC. Amino acid sequence: CASGPGTGYNEQFF.

The chain recombines TRBV10-3 with TRBJ1-1; a possible D gene is TRBD1 (6 bases). Trimming removed 3 bases from V and 1 base from J, with 9 bases in between. The CDR3 covers 14 residues. In germline, CDR1 is ENHRY, CDR2 SYGVKD. This chain's CDR3 is CAISDRGENTEAFF. Written as DNA, the CDR3 is TGTGCCATCAGTGACAGGGGAGAGAACACTGAAGCTTTCTTT.

The chain has TRBV6-5 and TRBJ1-1; 7 bases agree with TRBD1. The CDR3 sequence is 14 residues long. CDR1 and CDR2 (germline): MNHEY, SVGAGI. V was pared by 6 bases and J by 7 bases, with 11 bases of the junction left unmatched. The CDR3, as DNA: TGTGCCAGCAGCCGAACCGGGACAGCGATTGAAGCTTTCTTT. This gives the protein CASSRTGTAIEAFF.

The chain recombines TRBV28 with TRBJ2-7; tentatively, D is TRBD1 (6 bases). V dropped 2 bases and J dropped 0 bases, with 11 bases sitting between them. This CDR3 is built from 15 residues. The germline V gene encodes CDR1 MDHEN and CDR2 SYDVKM. The CDR3 is CASSLAWDISYEQYF. In DNA, the CDR3 is TGTGCCAGCAGTTTAGCCTGGGACATCTCCTACGAGCAGTACTTC.

The DNA for the CDR3 is TGTGCCAGCAGCCCACCGCCCGGACAGGGAAGGGGCGAGCAGTACTTC. This translates into CASSPPPGQGRGEQYF. The gene calls are TRBV7-9 and TRBJ2-7; 8 bases align to TRBD1. This CDR3 region has 16 residues. Trimming at V came to 5 bases and at J to 6 bases, leaving 15 bases not matched to a gene. Germline values: CDR1 SEHNR, CDR2 FQNEAQ (reference sequence).

This sequence joins TRBV28 and TRBJ2-7; 8 nucleotides agree with TRBD1. Germline V gene sequence: CDR1 MDHEN, CDR2 SYDVKM. Unmatched junction bases numbered 14, after V lost 1 base and J lost 6 bases. The CDR3 consists of 17 residues. The CDR3 spells CASSLFRLRGQYFEQYF. The CDR3 nucleotides read TGTGCCAGCAGTTTATTTCGACTCAGGGGGCAGTACTTCGAGCAGTACTTC.

The V and J genes are TRBV6-5 and TRBJ1-1; D unresolved. Trimming removed 6 bases from V and 2 bases from J, with 13 bases in between. In germline, CDR1 is MNHEY, CDR2 SVGAGI. The CDR3 has 14 amino acids. This chain's CDR3 is CASSQWVGNTEAFF. The CDR3 DNA is TGTGCCAGCAGCCAATGGGTAGGAAACACTGAAGCTTTCTTT.

The chain employs TRBV6-6 and TRBJ2-7; D might be TRBD1 (5 bases). The V end was cut by 2 bases, the J end by 3 bases, with 14 bases between. Germline V lookup: CDR1 MNHNY, CDR2 SVGAGI (reference sequence). CDR3 length: 15 amino acids. The DNA for the CDR3 is TGTGCCAGCAGTTACCCTCCAGGGCCCCACTACGAGCAGTACTTC. It codes for CASSYPPGPHYEQYF.

The V call is TRBV4-1, the J call TRBJ1-2, with D tentatively TRBD1 (5 bases). CDR1 MGHRA and CDR2 YSYEKL come from the germline V gene. The CDR3 consists of 15 residues. Between the trimmed V and J ends, which lost 0 bases and 8 bases, there was a span of 16 bases. The CDR3 DNA follows: TGCGCCAGCAGCCAAGAAGGAGGGGTGGCTAGCGGCTACACCTTC. Its translation: CASSQEGGVASGYTF.